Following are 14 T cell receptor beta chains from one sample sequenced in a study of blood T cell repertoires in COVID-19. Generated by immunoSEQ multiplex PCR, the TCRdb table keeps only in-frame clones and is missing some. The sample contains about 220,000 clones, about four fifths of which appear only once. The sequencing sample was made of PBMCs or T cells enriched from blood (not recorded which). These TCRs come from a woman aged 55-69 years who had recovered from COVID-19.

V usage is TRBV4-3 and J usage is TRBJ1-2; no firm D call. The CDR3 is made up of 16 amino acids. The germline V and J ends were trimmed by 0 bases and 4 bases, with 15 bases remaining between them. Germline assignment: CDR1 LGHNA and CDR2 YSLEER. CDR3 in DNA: TGCGCCAGCAGCCAAGAATCCCGGGATCCCCTCTATGGCTACACCTTC. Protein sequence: CASSQESRDPLYGYTF.

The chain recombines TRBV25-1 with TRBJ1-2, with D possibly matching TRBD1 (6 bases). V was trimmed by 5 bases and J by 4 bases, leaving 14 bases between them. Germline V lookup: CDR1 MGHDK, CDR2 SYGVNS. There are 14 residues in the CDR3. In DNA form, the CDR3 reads TGTGCCAGCAGTACCCATAAAGGGGGCTATGGCTACACCTTC. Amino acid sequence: CASSTHKGGYGYTF.

The CDR3 nucleotides read TGTGCCAGCACGAAAGGGACTAGCGGTTCCTACAATGAGCAGTTCTTC. This gives the protein CASTKGTSGSYNEQFF. This chain joins TRBV2 and TRBJ2-1; TRBD2 matches 11 bases. From germline, CDR1 is SNHLY and CDR2 FYNNEI. V trimming: 7 bases; J trimming: 1 base; junction bases outside the gene matches: 6. The CDR3 has 16 residues.

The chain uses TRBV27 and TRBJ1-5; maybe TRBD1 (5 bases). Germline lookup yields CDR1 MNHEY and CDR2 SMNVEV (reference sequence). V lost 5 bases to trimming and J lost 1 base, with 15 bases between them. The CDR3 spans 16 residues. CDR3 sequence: CASSPREGRSNQPQHF. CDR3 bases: TGTGCCAGCAGTCCCCGGGAGGGACGGAGCAATCAGCCCCAGCATTTT.

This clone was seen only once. As DNA, the CDR3 is TGTGCCAGCAGTGAAGGACTAGCGGGGGTTGGAGATACGCAGTATTTT. Residues: CASSEGLAGVGDTQYF. This chain links TRBV6-1 with TRBJ2-3; TRBD2 agrees at 12 bases. The V and J ends lost 1 base and 5 bases, in that order; junction bases with no gene match: 4. The length of the CDR3 is 16 residues. Looked up from germline, CDR1 is MNHNS and CDR2 is SASEGT.

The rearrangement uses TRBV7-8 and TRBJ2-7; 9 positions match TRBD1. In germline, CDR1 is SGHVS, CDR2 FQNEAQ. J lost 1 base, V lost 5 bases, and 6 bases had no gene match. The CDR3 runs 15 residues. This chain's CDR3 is CASSPPGTGSYEQYF. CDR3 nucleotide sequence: TGTGCCAGCAGCCCCCCCGGGACAGGGTCCTACGAGCAGTACTTC.

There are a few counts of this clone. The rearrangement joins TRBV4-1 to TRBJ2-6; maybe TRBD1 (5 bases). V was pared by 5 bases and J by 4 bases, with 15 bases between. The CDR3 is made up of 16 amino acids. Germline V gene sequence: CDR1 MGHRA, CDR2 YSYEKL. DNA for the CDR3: TGCGCCAGCAGCTCACCCGCCCGGACAGGGGCCAACGTCCTGACTTTC. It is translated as CASSSPARTGANVLTF.

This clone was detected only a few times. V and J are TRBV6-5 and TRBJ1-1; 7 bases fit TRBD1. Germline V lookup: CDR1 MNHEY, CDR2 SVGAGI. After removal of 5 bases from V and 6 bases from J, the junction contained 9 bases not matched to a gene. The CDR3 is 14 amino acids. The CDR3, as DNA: TGTGCCAGCAGTAAGGACAGGCAGGTCCCTGAAGCTTTCTTT. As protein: CASSKDRQVPEAFF.

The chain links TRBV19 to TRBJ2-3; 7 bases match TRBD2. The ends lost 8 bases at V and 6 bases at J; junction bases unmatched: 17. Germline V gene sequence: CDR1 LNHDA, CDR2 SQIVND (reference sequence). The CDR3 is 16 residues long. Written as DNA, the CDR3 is TGTGCCAGTTCTTTGACTAGCCCTTCAACCGTCGATACGCAGTATTTT. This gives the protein CASSLTSPSTVDTQYF.

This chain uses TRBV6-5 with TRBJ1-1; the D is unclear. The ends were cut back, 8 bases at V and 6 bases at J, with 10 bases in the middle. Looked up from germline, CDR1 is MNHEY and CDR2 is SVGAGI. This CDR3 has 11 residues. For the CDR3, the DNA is TGTGCCAGCTCGACCGCGGCTGAAGCTTTCTTT. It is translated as CASSTAAEAFF.

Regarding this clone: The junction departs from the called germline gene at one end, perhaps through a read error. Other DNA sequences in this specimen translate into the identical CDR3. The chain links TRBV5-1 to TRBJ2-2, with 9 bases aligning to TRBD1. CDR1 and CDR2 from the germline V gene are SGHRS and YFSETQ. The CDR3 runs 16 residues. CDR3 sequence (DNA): TGCGCCAGCAGCAAAGGGACAGGGTCGAACACCGGAGAGCTGTTTTTT. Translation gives CASSKGTGSNTGELFF.

CDR3 bases: TGCGCCAGCAGCCCAGTACAGGGGGCAGTGGATTCACCCCTCCACTTT. This sequence encodes CASSPVQGAVDSPLHF. The chain carries TRBV5-1 and TRBJ1-6; 9 nucleotides match TRBD1. Germline trimming cut 4 bases from V and 8 bases from J; bases unmatched to any gene: 10. Germline lookup yields CDR1 SGHRS and CDR2 YFSETQ. This CDR3 is 16 amino acids long.

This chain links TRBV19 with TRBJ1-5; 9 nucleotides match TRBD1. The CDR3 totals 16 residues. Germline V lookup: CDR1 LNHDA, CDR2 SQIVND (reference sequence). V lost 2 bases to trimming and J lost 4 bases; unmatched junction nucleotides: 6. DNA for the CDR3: TGTGCCAGTAGTATACTGGAGGGACAGGGTAATCAGCCCCAGCATTTT. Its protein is CASSILEGQGNQPQHF. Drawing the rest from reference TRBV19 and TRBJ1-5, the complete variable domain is DGGITQSPKYLFRKEGQNVTLSCEQNLNHDAMYWYRQDPGQGLRLIYYSQIVNDFQKGDIAEGYSVSREKKESFPLTVTSAQKNPTAFYLCASSILEGQGNQPQHFGDGTRLSIL.

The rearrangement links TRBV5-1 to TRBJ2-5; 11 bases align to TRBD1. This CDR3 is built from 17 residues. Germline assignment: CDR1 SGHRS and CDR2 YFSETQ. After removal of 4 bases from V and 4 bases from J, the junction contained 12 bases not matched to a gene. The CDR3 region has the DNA TGCGCCAGCAGCCCGGGACAGGGGGTGCTCGGTGGAGAGACCCAGTACTTC. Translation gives CASSPGQGVLGGETQYF.